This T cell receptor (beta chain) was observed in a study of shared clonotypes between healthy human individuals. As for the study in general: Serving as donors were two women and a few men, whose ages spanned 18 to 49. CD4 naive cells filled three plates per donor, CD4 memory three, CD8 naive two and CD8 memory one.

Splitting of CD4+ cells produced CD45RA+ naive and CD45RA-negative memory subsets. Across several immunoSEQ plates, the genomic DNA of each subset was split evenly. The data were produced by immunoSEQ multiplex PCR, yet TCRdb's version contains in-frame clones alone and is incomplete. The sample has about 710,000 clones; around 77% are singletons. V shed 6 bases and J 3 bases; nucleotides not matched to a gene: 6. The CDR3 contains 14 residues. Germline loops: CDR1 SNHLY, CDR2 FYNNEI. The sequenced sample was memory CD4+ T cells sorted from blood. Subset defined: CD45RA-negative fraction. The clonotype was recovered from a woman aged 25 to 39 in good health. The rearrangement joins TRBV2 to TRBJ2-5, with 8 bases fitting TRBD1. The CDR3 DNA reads TGTGCCAGCAGCGACCGGACAGGGAAAGAGACCCAGTACTTC. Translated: CASSDRTGKETQYF.